This TCR beta chain was retrieved from a study of beta chain features in type 1 diabetes. Since all of the isolated RNA was reverse transcribed, expressed TCRB transcripts were what got sequenced. TCRdb keeps only in-frame clones here, not all; method: immunoSEQ multiplex PCR. Of roughly 450,000 clones in the sample, over 10% were seen once. This clone was observed a few times. The sequence derives from a woman between 18 and 29 years old in good health. Material for sequencing was naive CD4+ T cells from blood.

The CDR3 DNA is TGTGCCTGGAGTGCAGAAGGGCGGCAGCCCCAGCATTTT. As protein: CAWSAEGRQPQHF. The chain links TRBV30 to TRBJ1-5; D remains ambiguous. Deletions cut 1 base from V and 7 bases from J, with 11 bases between. Per the germline V gene, CDR1 is GTSNPN and CDR2 is SVGIG (reference sequence). CDR3 length: 13 residues.